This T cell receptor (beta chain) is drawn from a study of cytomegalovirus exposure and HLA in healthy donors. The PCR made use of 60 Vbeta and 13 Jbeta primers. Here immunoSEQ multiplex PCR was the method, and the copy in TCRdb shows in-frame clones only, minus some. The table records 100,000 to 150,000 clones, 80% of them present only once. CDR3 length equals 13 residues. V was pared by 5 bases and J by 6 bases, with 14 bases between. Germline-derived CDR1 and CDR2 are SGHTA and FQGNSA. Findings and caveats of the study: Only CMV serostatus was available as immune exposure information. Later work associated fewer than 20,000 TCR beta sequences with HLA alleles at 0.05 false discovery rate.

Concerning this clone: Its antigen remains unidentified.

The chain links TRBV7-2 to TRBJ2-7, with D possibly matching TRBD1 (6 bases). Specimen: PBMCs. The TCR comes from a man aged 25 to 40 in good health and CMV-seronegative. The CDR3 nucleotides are TGTGCCAGCAGCCCTAACAGGGTAGGCGAGCAGTACTTC. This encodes CASSPNRVGEQYF.